These 32 T cell receptor beta chains were all obtained from the same sample, sequenced in a study of beta chain features in type 1 diabetes. Study conclusions and caveats: Type 1 diabetes patients had TCRB CDR3s that were shorter (moderately but significantly so) in all four CD4+ subsets.

Sequenced material consisted of expressed TCRB transcripts (all of the isolated RNA was reverse transcribed). Sequencing used immunoSEQ multiplex PCR; TCRdb keeps in-frame clones, though not all of them. The table lists around 250,000 clones, about 15% of them singletons. For these TCRs, the target antigens are not known. Sequencing was performed on naive CD4+ T cells from blood. Receptor source: a young man with type 1 diabetes.

The chain uses TRBV6-6 and TRBJ2-1; D ambiguous. The CDR3 is 13 residues long. Germline CDR1 MNHNY, CDR2 SVGAGI (reference sequence). V was shortened by 10 bases and J by 0 bases, with 10 bases between the two germline ends. The CDR3 loop is CATKPSSYNEQFF. The CDR3 DNA sequence: TGTGCCACCAAACCGAGCTCCTACAATGAGCAGTTCTTC.

V usage is TRBV7-9 and J usage is TRBJ2-5, with 9 bases fitting TRBD2. This CDR3 has 14 residues. V lost 5 bases and J lost 5; bases outside the gene matches: 6. From germline, CDR1 is SEHNR and CDR2 FQNEAQ (reference sequence). DNA for the CDR3: TGTGCCAGCAGCCCGCGGGAGGGCCAGGAGACCCAGTACTTC. Protein sequence: CASSPREGQETQYF.

The chain recombines TRBV28 with TRBJ1-5, with 9 bases identical to TRBD1. The CDR3 has 17 residues. Germline CDR1 is MDHEN and CDR2 is SYDVKM. V shed 2 bases and J 3 bases; nucleotides not matched to a gene: 8. The CDR3 reads CASSLAFGTGNNQPQHF. The DNA of the CDR3 is TGTGCCAGCAGTTTAGCCTTTGGGACAGGGAACAATCAGCCCCAGCATTTT.

The table lists this clone with a few counts. CDR3 nucleotide sequence: TGTGCCAGCAGCTTAGTACCGGCGGGTGGCGGACAGGGAGAAAACATTCAGTACTTC. This gives the protein CASSLVPAGGGQGENIQYF. This rearrangement joins TRBV7-2 to TRBJ2-4; 8 nucleotides match TRBD1. Germline V gene data show CDR1 as SGHTA and CDR2 as FQGNSA. The V gene end was trimmed by 1 base and the J gene end by 5 bases; junction bases not matched to a gene: 16. The CDR3 totals 19 residues.

V gene TRBV6-5 combines with J gene TRBJ1-2; 12 nucleotides agree with TRBD1. In germline, CDR1 is MNHEY, CDR2 SVGAGI. Trimming removed 6 bases from V and 6 bases from J; junction bases left unmatched: 5. The CDR3 consists of 14 residues. DNA for the CDR3: TGTGCCAGCAGGACAGGGACAGGGGGCAATGGCTACACCTTC. Amino acid sequence: CASRTGTGGNGYTF.

This chain joins TRBV7-9 and TRBJ2-7; 8 positions agree with TRBD2. This CDR3 comprises 15 residues. Per the germline V gene, CDR1 is SEHNR and CDR2 is FQNEAQ (reference sequence). V lost 5 bases, J lost 2 bases, and 8 bases stayed unmatched. DNA of the CDR3: TGTGCCAGCAGCCCTGTGCAGCGGGGGACCTACGAGCAGTACTTC. Amino acid sequence: CASSPVQRGTYEQYF.

The rearrangement uses TRBV4-1 and TRBJ1-2; D perhaps matches TRBD1 (6 bases). The germline V gene encodes CDR1 MGHRA and CDR2 YSYEKL. The CDR3 has 17 amino acids. Trimming stripped 1 base from V and 3 bases from J, with 18 bases between. The CDR3 DNA reads as TGCGCCAGCAGCCAAGTTAGTATGGCGGGGGGCGACTATGGCTACACCTTC. Its translation is CASSQVSMAGGDYGYTF.

This clone appeared a few times. V gene TRBV5-1 combines with J gene TRBJ2-7; TRBD2 aligns across 8 bases. Germline CDR1 is SGHRS and CDR2 is YFSETQ. V was pared by 4 bases and J by 4 bases, with 4 bases of the junction left unmatched. The CDR3 loop spans 13 amino acids. CDR3 region: CASSEGLGYEQYF. In nucleotides, the CDR3 is TGCGCCAGCAGCGAGGGACTAGGTTACGAGCAGTACTTC.

In this sample, this clone turned up a few times. The genes are TRBV5-1 and TRBJ1-1, with a possible D match to TRBD1 (6 bases). The CDR3 has 12 amino acids. The V end was cut by 0 bases, the J end by 6 bases, with 6 bases between. From germline, CDR1 is SGHRS and CDR2 YFSETQ. The CDR3 protein is CASSLEGAEAFF. Here the CDR3 DNA reads TGCGCCAGCAGCTTGGAGGGGGCTGAAGCTTTCTTT. The full variable domain, rest sourced from reference TRBV5-1 and TRBJ1-1, is KAGVTQTPRYLIKTRGQQVTLSCSPISGHRSVSWYQQTPGQGLQFLFEYFSETQRNKGNFPGRFSGRQFSNSRSEMNVSTLELGDSALYLCASSLEGAEAFFGQGTRLTVV.

The chain combines TRBV5-4 with TRBJ1-1, with 8 bases that match TRBD1. This CDR3 has 14 amino acids. The trim removed 4 bases at V and 6 bases at J, leaving 8 bases unmatched. Germline CDR1 is SGHNT and CDR2 is YYREEE (reference sequence). The DNA for the CDR3 is TGTGCCAGCAGCCCCCCAGACAGGGGCTCTGAAGCTTTCTTT. Its protein is CASSPPDRGSEAFF.

The rearrangement links TRBV27 to TRBJ1-1, with 8 bases fitting TRBD1. The germline V gene encodes CDR1 MNHEY and CDR2 SMNVEV (reference sequence). This CDR3 comprises 16 residues. V shed 5 bases, J shed 2 bases, and the junction held 10 bases outside the gene matches. The CDR3: CASSTAGQGKNTEAFF. The CDR3 DNA reads as TGTGCCAGCAGTACAGCCGGACAGGGAAAAAACACTGAAGCTTTCTTT.

This clone was counted a few times. J is TRBJ2-7 and V is TRBV2; perhaps TRBD1 as D (6 bases). V was shortened by 6 bases and J by 5 bases, with 20 bases between the two germline ends. This CDR3 spans 15 amino acids. CDR1 is SNHLY, CDR2 FYNNEI, per germline. The CDR3 DNA follows: TGTGCCAGCAGCGAGACAGGAACCAAATCAGACGAGCAGTACTTC. This gives the protein CASSETGTKSDEQYF.

The chain uses TRBV6-6 and TRBJ1-3; 7 nucleotides match TRBD1. Germline trimming cut 6 bases from V and 4 bases from J; bases unmatched to any gene: 12. The CDR3 length is 16 residues. Germline V CDR1 and CDR2: MNHNY, SVGAGI (reference sequence). In DNA form, the CDR3 reads TGTGCCAGCAGCCGGACCGCGGGACAGCCGGGAAACACCATATATTTT. Protein sequence: CASSRTAGQPGNTIYF.

The DNA for the CDR3 is TGTGCCTCAGCAGGGGGCGGCTACGAGCAGTACTTC. It translates to CASAGGGYEQYF. The chain carries TRBV30 and TRBJ2-7, with 8 bases matching TRBD1. This CDR3 is 12 amino acids long. Trimming at V came to 7 bases and at J to 3 bases, leaving 5 bases not matched to a gene. The germline V gene encodes CDR1 GTSNPN and CDR2 SVGIG (reference sequence). Complete variable domain (other parts from reference TRBV30 and TRBJ2-7): SQTIHQWPATLVQPVGSPLSLECTVEGTSNPNLYWYRQAAGRGLQLLFYSVGIGQISSEVPQNLSASRPQDRQFILSSKKLLLSDSGFYLCASAGGGYEQYFGPGTRLTVT.

This clone was recorded a few times. The genes are TRBV9 and TRBJ2-3, with TRBD2 matching 13 bases. The germline gives CDR1 SGDLS, CDR2 YYNGEE. The V gene end was trimmed by 4 bases and the J gene end by 4 bases; junction bases not matched to a gene: 9. The CDR3 contains 17 residues. The CDR3 protein is CASSPGLAGDRADTQYF. DNA for the CDR3: TGTGCCAGCAGCCCCGGACTAGCGGGAGATCGGGCAGATACGCAGTATTTT. Looking up the rest from reference TRBV9 and TRBJ2-3 gives the full variable domain: DSGVTQTPKHLITATGQRVTLRCSPRSGDLSVYWYQQSLDQGLQFLIQYYNGEERAKGNILERFSAQQFPDLHSELNLSSLELGDSALYFCASSPGLAGDRADTQYFGPGTRLTVL.

This chain links TRBV16 with TRBJ2-7; D might be TRBD2 (6 bases). The CDR3 totals 14 residues. With 1 base removed from V and 5 bases from J, the gap between germline ends came to 12 bases. CDR1 is KGHSY and CDR2 is FQNENV in the germline V gene. The CDR3 sequence: CASSQWRESHEQYF. CDR3 coding DNA: TGTGCCAGCAGCCAATGGAGGGAGTCCCACGAGCAGTACTTC.

V is TRBV10-3 and J is TRBJ2-3; 8 nucleotides line up with TRBD1. CDR3 size: 13 residues. Germline CDR1 is ENHRY and CDR2 is SYGVKD. V shed 8 bases, J shed 0 bases, and the junction held 1 base outside the gene matches. This CDR3 is CAIGTGSTDTQYF. The CDR3 nucleotides read TGTGCCATCGGGACAGGCAGCACAGATACGCAGTATTTT.

This clone was seen a handful of times. The V and J genes are TRBV6-5 and TRBJ2-7; tentatively, D is TRBD1 (6 bases). Germline-derived CDR1 and CDR2 are MNHEY and SVGAGI. V was shortened by 7 bases and J by 4 bases, with 20 bases between the two germline ends. This CDR3 has 15 amino acids. The CDR3 is CASKDVAAGAYEQYF. The CDR3 DNA sequence: TGTGCCAGCAAGGACGTAGCAGCAGGGGCTTACGAGCAGTACTTC.

In its sample, this clone was seen a few times. The gene calls are TRBV5-1 and TRBJ2-3, with 14 nucleotides matching TRBD2. There are 16 residues in the CDR3. Germline V gene lookup returns CDR1 SGHRS and CDR2 YFSETQ. Trimming took 4 bases from V and 2 from J; bases not matched to a gene: 3. The CDR3 bases are TGCGCCAGCAGCCCGGGACTAGCGGGAGTCACAGATACGCAGTATTTT. This encodes CASSPGLAGVTDTQYF.

The genes are TRBV2 and TRBJ2-1; TRBD2 matches 12 bases. Germline trimming cut 4 bases from V and 5 bases from J; bases unmatched to any gene: 6. The germline V gene encodes CDR1 SNHLY and CDR2 FYNNEI. The CDR3 has 16 amino acids. The CDR3 here is CASSAIGLAGNNEQFF. The CDR3 DNA is TGTGCCAGCAGTGCAATTGGACTAGCGGGAAACAATGAGCAGTTCTTC.

This clone was seen just once. The rearrangement uses TRBV7-9 and TRBJ1-1; 8 positions match TRBD1. The CDR3 loop spans 13 amino acids. Germline CDR1 reads SEHNR; CDR2 reads FQNEAQ (reference sequence). The ends lost 3 bases at V and 7 bases at J; junction bases unmatched: 4. The CDR3 DNA reads TGTGCCAGCAGCTTGGGACAGGACCTTGAAGCTTTCTTT. Protein product: CASSLGQDLEAFF. Supplemented by reference TRBV7-9 and TRBJ1-1, the full variable domain reads DTGVSQNPRHKITKRGQNVTFRCDPISEHNRLYWYRQTLGQGPEFLTYFQNEAQLEKSRLLSDRFSAERPKGSFSTLEIQRTEQGDSAMYLCASSLGQDLEAFFGQGTRLTVV.

The CDR3 DNA is TGCAGCGGGGGAGGGACGGAGGGTGCCTACACCTTC. It encodes CSGGGTEGAYTF. The V gene is TRBV29-1, the J gene TRBJ1-2, with D tentatively TRBD1 (5 bases). V dropped 7 bases and J dropped 10 bases, with 19 bases sitting between them. Germline values: CDR1 SQVTM, CDR2 ANQGSEA. The CDR3 sequence is 12 residues long.

This clone was picked up a small number of times. This chain connects TRBV5-1 to TRBJ2-3, with 9 bases lining up with TRBD2. J gave up 6 bases and V 7 bases, and 12 bases lay outside the gene matches. Germline V gene lookup returns CDR1 SGHRS and CDR2 YFSETQ. The length of the CDR3 is 15 residues. The CDR3 nucleotides are TGCGCCAGCGAACCACTAGCGGGTGGGTCGGATACGCAGTATTTT. Translation gives CASEPLAGGSDTQYF.

This clone was seen more than once but under ten times. The gene calls are TRBV7-9 and TRBJ2-3, with unresolved D. CDR3 length equals 18 residues. Deletions cut 3 bases from V and 2 bases from J, with 21 bases between. Per germline, CDR1 SEHNR and CDR2 FQNEAQ (reference sequence). In nucleotides, the CDR3 is TGTGCCAGCAGCTTCGATCTGCGGTTGGCGACCCTCACAGATACGCAGTATTTT. Its translation is CASSFDLRLATLTDTQYF.

The chain combines TRBV6-6 with TRBJ2-7; D may be TRBD1 (6 bases). CDR3 length equals 13 residues. V dropped 5 bases and J dropped 7 bases, with 15 bases sitting between them. CDR1 MNHNY and CDR2 SVGAGI come from the germline V gene (reference sequence). The CDR3 bases are TGTGCCAGCAGTCCAGGACAGCTCGGGGAGCAGTACTTC. Translation gives CASSPGQLGEQYF.

This clone was counted only a few times. The rearrangement links TRBV18 to TRBJ2-2, with TRBD2 matching over 10 bases. V was pared by 2 bases and J by 7 bases, with 13 bases of the junction left unmatched. The CDR3 consists of 18 residues. CDR1 KGHSH and CDR2 LQKENI come from the germline V gene. CDR3 bases: TGTGCCAGCTCACCAGTTGGAGCTAGCGGGAGTGTGAACGGGGAGCTGTTTTTT. This gives the protein CASSPVGASGSVNGELFF.

The rearrangement links TRBV11-3 to TRBJ2-5, with D unresolved. Germline assignment: CDR1 SGHNT and CDR2 YENEEA. This CDR3 region has 13 residues. The V end was cut by 2 bases, the J end by 2 bases, with 6 bases between. The CDR3 coding sequence is TGTGCCAGCAGCTTAATGCAGCAAGAGACCCAGTACTTC. Translating gives CASSLMQQETQYF. Drawing the rest from reference TRBV11-3 and TRBJ2-5, the complete variable domain is EAGVVQSPRYKIIEKKQPVAFWCNPISGHNTLYWYLQNLGQGPELLIRYENEEAVDDSQLPKDRFSAERLKGVDSTLKIQPAELGDSAVYLCASSLMQQETQYFGPGTRLLVL.

This clone was picked up a small number of times. The chain employs TRBV2 and TRBJ2-3; no clear D. Germline CDR1 and CDR2: SNHLY and FYNNEI. V lost 5 bases and J 4 bases, leaving 13 bases between the germline ends. This CDR3 is built from 14 residues. CDR3 region: CASSLSLAADTQYF. In DNA form, the CDR3 reads TGTGCCAGCAGTCTGTCTTTGGCGGCAGATACGCAGTATTTT.

The rearrangement joins TRBV27 to TRBJ2-7; D unresolved. The CDR3 consists of 13 residues. Trimming cost V 5 bases and J 3 bases, with 11 bases left between them. Germline V gives CDR1 MNHEY, CDR2 SMNVEV (reference sequence). CDR3 sequence (DNA): TGTGCCAGCAGTCAGGCCCCCATCTACGAGCAGTACTTC. As protein: CASSQAPIYEQYF.

This clone was detected only a few times. The CDR3 loop reads CAWSDPSGVGGYTF. The CDR3 DNA reads as TGTGCCTGGAGTGATCCCTCCGGGGTTGGGGGCTACACCTTC. The J gene is TRBJ1-2, the V gene TRBV30; the D is unclear. This CDR3 contains 14 residues. CDR1 is GTSNPN and CDR2 is SVGIG in the germline V gene (reference sequence). V was trimmed by 1 base and J by 8 bases, leaving 17 bases between them.

J is TRBJ2-5 and V is TRBV28; the match to TRBD1 covers 7 bases. The germline CDR1 and CDR2 sequences are MDHEN and SYDVKM. Losses at the gene ends were 3 bases for V and 4 bases for J; bases not matched to a gene: 2. The CDR3 length is 13 residues. The CDR3 nucleotides are TGTGCCAGCAGTTTTACAGGGGCAGAGACCCAGTACTTC. It is translated as CASSFTGAETQYF.

This chain joins TRBV18 and TRBJ1-4; D not certain. This CDR3 comprises 12 residues. CDR1 is KGHSH, CDR2 LQKENI, per germline. Trimming cost V 3 bases and J 8 bases, with 7 bases left between them. CDR3 in DNA: TGTGCCAGCTCACCCAGCAGGGAAAAACTGTTTTTT. This encodes CASSPSREKLFF.